One and the same sample provided the 30 T cell receptor beta chains below, sequenced in a study of spatial heterogeneity in lung cancer. TCRdb reanalysed the 5' RACE reads using MiXCR and keeps one entry per CDR3 protein. Here the sample spans 10,000 to 15,000 distinct CDR3 sequences, about 6% being singletons. Time point of the sample: sample taken at primary tumor resection. No cells were sorted before sequencing. The whole RNA sequenced was extracted from tumor, nontumor lung or frozen PBMC. Sequenced here: normal lung tissue next to the tumor, sampled at surgery. All receptors derive from a male donor with early-stage non-small cell lung cancer.

This clonotype appeared many times. This beta chain is off target for a library built for alpha chains, so its abundance means little. This chain links TRBV7-9 with TRBJ1-5; 8 nucleotides align to TRBD1. With V trimmed by 3 bases and J by 8 bases, 9 bases remained unmatched. This CDR3 has 15 amino acids. CDR1 is SEHNR and CDR2 is FQNEAQ in the germline V gene (reference sequence). The CDR3 region has the DNA TGTGCCAGCAGCTTCAGTGGACAGGGTGGGGAGCCCCAGCATTTT. Amino acids: CASSFSGQGGEPQHF.

This clonotype was observed at least ten times. The library was built for alpha chains, so this beta chain is an off-target read and its size means little. V and J are TRBV7-2 and TRBJ2-7; TRBD2 is a possible D gene (6 bases). The length of the CDR3 is 16 residues. Trimming left V 1 base short and J 7 bases short, with 20 bases between. CDR1 is SGHTA, CDR2 FQGNSA, per germline. The CDR3 sequence is CASSLGTRALGGEQYF. CDR3 sequence (DNA): TGTGCCAGCAGCTTAGGGACAAGGGCCCTGGGGGGAGAGCAGTACTTC.

This clonotype was observed many times. A library prepared for alpha chains yielded this beta chain as an off-target read; its size is of little meaning. The V gene is TRBV7-2, the J gene TRBJ2-3; weak D call: TRBD1 (5 bases). Trimming removed 2 bases from V and 4 bases from J, with 10 bases in between. The CDR3 spans 14 residues. Germline V CDR1 and CDR2: SGHTA, FQGNSA. Written as DNA, the CDR3 is TGTGCCAGCAGCTTAATGAAGGGGTCAGATACGCAGTATTTT. Its translation: CASSLMKGSDTQYF.

This clonotype was observed at least ten times. Because this beta chain is a stray read in a library intended to capture alpha chains, its abundance should not be given much weight. The rearrangement joins TRBV6-4 to TRBJ1-1, with TRBD1 as a possible D gene (6 bases). The length of the CDR3 is 13 residues. CDR1 and CDR2 from the germline V gene are MRHNA and SNTAGT. Trimming took 6 bases from V and 10 from J, leaving 18 bases between them. Here the CDR3 DNA reads TGTGCCAGCAGCCGAATTGGGGGCGTGAGAGCTTTCTTT. This codes for CASSRIGGVRAFF.

This clonotype was counted at least ten times. For a library built for alpha chains, this beta chain is a stray read; little rests on its size. The CDR3 DNA reads TGTGCCAGCAGCTTAGTCCCTCCGACAGGGGGTATCAGGGCCCAGTACTTC. Translating it yields CASSLVPPTGGIRAQYF. V usage is TRBV7-6 and J usage is TRBJ2-5, with 9 bases lining up with TRBD1. CDR3 length equals 17 residues. Germline CDR1 is SGHVS and CDR2 is FNYEAQ. Losses at the gene ends were 1 base for V and 9 bases for J; bases not matched to a gene: 15.

This clonotype was counted at least ten times. At one end, the junction sequence differs from germline, possibly due to a read error. A library made for alpha chains picked up this beta chain off target, so its size means little. The chain couples TRBV7-9 to TRBJ2-2, with 7 bases matching TRBD2. CDR3 length equals 12 residues. CDR1 is SEHNR, CDR2 FQNEAQ, per germline (reference sequence). The CDR3 nucleotides are TGCCTCCGGGGGGTTCCCATCGGGGAGCTGTTTTTT. This translates into CLRGVPIGELFF.

This clonotype was counted many times. The library was designed around alpha chains, so this beta chain is a stray read whose abundance carries little weight. The chain joins TRBV5-1 to TRBJ2-7; unclear D gene. CDR1 is SGHRS, CDR2 YFSETQ, per germline. V was clipped by 4 bases and J by 3 bases, with 11 bases between them. The CDR3 length is 13 residues. CDR3 region: CASSLSDGYEQYF. The CDR3 bases are TGCGCCAGCAGCCTATCGGACGGCTACGAGCAGTACTTC.

This clonotype was recorded many times. In a library made to pick up alpha chains, this beta chain is a stray read with a size that means little. V gene TRBV19 combines with J gene TRBJ2-1; possible D gene TRBD2, 6 bases. The CDR3 totals 11 residues. Trimming stripped 11 bases from V and 8 bases from J, with 13 bases between. Germline V gene lookup returns CDR1 LNHDA and CDR2 SQIVND (reference sequence). CDR3 amino acids: CAGGGWDEQFF. CDR3 nucleotide sequence: TGTGCCGGAGGAGGGTGGGATGAGCAGTTCTTC. Drawing the rest from reference TRBV19 and TRBJ2-1, the complete variable domain is DGGITQSPKYLFRKEGQNVTLSCEQNLNHDAMYWYRQDPGQGLRLIYYSQIVNDFQKGDIAEGYSVSREKKESFPLTVTSAQKNPTAFYLCAGGGWDEQFFGPGTRLTVL.

This clonotype is termed medium-sized. Within a library made for alpha chains, this beta chain is off target, and its count is uninformative. The chain uses TRBV11-2 and TRBJ1-3; possibly TRBD1 for D (6 bases). Germline assignment: CDR1 SGHAT and CDR2 FQNNGV. CDR3 length: 16 residues. V lost 0 bases and J lost 1, with 10 bases in between. The CDR3 loop is CASSLETGISGNTIYF. CDR3 DNA: TGTGCCAGCAGCTTAGAAACAGGGATTTCTGGAAACACCATATATTTT.

At least ten counts were recorded for this clonotype. This beta chain represents an off-target read in a library built for alpha chains; its size is of limited meaning. The CDR3 spells CASSDSQPQHF. For the CDR3, the DNA is TGTGCCAGCAGTGACTCTCAGCCCCAGCATTTT. The chain carries TRBV6-1 and TRBJ1-5; D gene uncertain. Trimming left V 3 bases short and J 6 bases short, with 3 bases between. The germline CDR1 and CDR2 sequences are MNHNS and SASEGT. This CDR3 is 11 amino acids long.

This clonotype was detected ten times or more. Since it is a stray read in a library aimed at alpha chains, this beta chain has a size that is not meaningful. The CDR3 sequence is CASSQDQLAGEETQYF. The CDR3 nucleotides read TGTGCCAGCAGCCAAGATCAACTAGCGGGAGAAGAGACCCAGTACTTC. The chain joins TRBV3-1 to TRBJ2-5, with TRBD2 matching over 11 bases. The CDR3 is made up of 16 amino acids. Germline CDR1 reads LGHDT; CDR2 reads YNNKEL (reference sequence). The V and J ends lost 0 bases and 3 bases, in that order; junction bases with no gene match: 3.

This clonotype is medium-sized by share. This beta chain slipped into a library made for alpha chains as a stray read, so its size is not meaningful. V usage is TRBV7-6 and J usage is TRBJ2-3, with a possible D match to TRBD2 (6 bases). V was clipped by 1 base and J by 4 bases, with 12 bases between them. CDR1 is SGHVS, CDR2 FNYEAQ, per germline. The CDR3 covers 15 residues. For the CDR3, the DNA is TGTGCCAGCAGCTTAGTTGGAGGGTTCCCAGATACGCAGTATTTT. Translating gives CASSLVGGFPDTQYF.

This clonotype was seen ten or more times. The library was designed around alpha chains, so this beta chain is a stray read whose abundance carries little weight. The rearrangement joins TRBV9 to TRBJ2-2; 8 nucleotides align to TRBD2. Germline values: CDR1 SGDLS, CDR2 YYNGEE. With 4 bases clipped from V and 4 bases from J, the junction kept 9 bases outside the gene matches. This CDR3 has 16 amino acids. The CDR3 loop is CASSPRSGSGTGELFF. CDR3 nucleotides: TGTGCCAGCAGCCCCAGAAGCGGGAGCGGCACCGGGGAGCTGTTTTTT.

At least ten counts were recorded for this clonotype. This beta chain turned up in a library designed for alpha chains; as an off-target read, its abundance says little. The chain recombines TRBV6-6 with TRBJ1-2; TRBD1 matches at 7 bases. J gave up 0 bases and V 6 bases, and 7 bases lay outside the gene matches. The CDR3 extends over 15 amino acids. Germline V lookup: CDR1 MNHNY, CDR2 SVGAGI (reference sequence). CDR3 nucleotide sequence: TGTGCCAGCAGGCCGGACAGGTCGCCTAACTATGGCTACACCTTC. Protein sequence: CASRPDRSPNYGYTF.

This clonotype was seen repeatedly, ten times or more. This beta chain appears as a stray read in a library generated for alpha chains; its size is not informative. The chain links TRBV2 to TRBJ1-6; tentatively, D is TRBD1 (6 bases). V lost 6 bases, J lost 8 bases, and 17 bases lay in between. There are 15 residues in the CDR3. Germline V CDR1 and CDR2: SNHLY, FYNNEI. Here the CDR3 reads CASSFYRVSDSPLHF. Written as DNA, the CDR3 is TGTGCCAGCAGCTTCTACAGGGTTTCAGATTCACCCCTCCACTTT.

This clonotype was seen at least ten times. This beta chain came through as a stray read in a library set up for alpha chains, and its size says little. This chain connects TRBV2 to TRBJ2-1, with TRBD2 matching over 10 bases. V lost 5 bases, J lost 9 bases, and 10 bases stayed unmatched. This CDR3 has 15 residues. Looked up from germline, CDR1 is SNHLY and CDR2 is FYNNEI. The CDR3 loop reads CASSPTSGWTSEQFF. DNA of the CDR3: TGTGCCAGCAGTCCGACTAGCGGGTGGACCTCTGAGCAGTTCTTC.

This clonotype was seen ten or more times. This beta chain is an off-target read within a library intended for alpha chains, so its frequency means little. This sequence joins TRBV6-5 and TRBJ2-5; no firm D call. The germline V gene has CDR1 MNHEY and CDR2 SVGAGI. The length of the CDR3 is 14 residues. V was clipped by 5 bases and J by 1 base, with 11 bases between them. This CDR3 reads CASSPSQSQETQYF. CDR3 sequence (DNA): TGTGCCAGCAGTCCGTCACAGAGCCAAGAGACCCAGTACTTC.

This clonotype has ten or more counts. Because this beta chain is a stray read in a library intended to capture alpha chains, its abundance should not be given much weight. The V and J genes are TRBV2 and TRBJ1-1; D perhaps matches TRBD1 (5 bases). V was cut by 1 base and J by 8 bases, with 17 bases left in between. Germline CDR1 and CDR2: SNHLY and FYNNEI. This CDR3 comprises 15 residues. The CDR3 nucleotides read TGTGCCAGCAGTGAAGGGGACCGTTACAGACCCGAAGCTTTCTTT. Protein sequence: CASSEGDRYRPEAFF.

This clonotype has at least ten counts. The library was prepared for alpha chains; this beta chain is a stray read, so its frequency means little. The chain links TRBV3-1 to TRBJ1-1; possible D gene TRBD1, 5 bases. V shed 4 bases and J shed 6 bases, with 15 bases lying between them. This CDR3 comprises 14 residues. Germline assignment: CDR1 LGHDT and CDR2 YNNKEL (reference sequence). The CDR3 is CASSRGGEEAEAFF. The CDR3 DNA follows: TGTGCCAGCAGCCGTGGGGGGGAGGAGGCTGAAGCTTTCTTT.

At least ten counts were recorded for this clonotype. This beta chain is a stray read from a library made for alpha chains; its abundance is not meaningful. The V call is TRBV12-5, the J call TRBJ2-2; D may be TRBD1 or TRBD2 (7 bases each). V was shortened by 6 bases and J by 0 bases, with 23 bases between the two germline ends. The CDR3 is 19 amino acids. Germline CDR1 reads LGHNT; CDR2 reads FRNRAP. The CDR3: CASGPRYRGLNSNTGELFF. Here the CDR3 DNA reads TGTGCTAGTGGGCCTCGATACAGGGGACTAAACTCGAACACCGGGGAGCTGTTTTTT.

This clonotype was seen at least ten times. For a library built for alpha chains, this beta chain is a stray read; little rests on its size. The V and J genes are TRBV29-1 and TRBJ2-7; 8 positions agree with TRBD2. Germline assignment: CDR1 SQVTM and CDR2 ANQGSEA. Losses at the gene ends were 5 bases for V and 4 bases for J; bases not matched to a gene: 10. The CDR3 extends over 14 amino acids. CDR3 DNA sequence: TGCAGCGTTACCGACGGGGGGGCCACATACGAGCAGTACTTC. It yields the protein CSVTDGGATYEQYF.

This clonotype was counted ten times or more. This beta chain is a stray sequence in a library constructed for alpha chains; its clone size is not meaningful. This sequence joins TRBV10-3 and TRBJ2-2; 8 nucleotides align to TRBD2. Germline trimming cut 10 bases from V and 7 bases from J; bases unmatched to any gene: 11. CDR1 is ENHRY, CDR2 SYGVKD, per germline. The CDR3 runs to 14 residues. The CDR3 DNA is TGTGCCACGCGACCGCGGGGGGACGACGGGGAGCTGTTTTTT. Translating it yields CATRPRGDDGELFF.

As regards this clonotype: The library was designed around alpha chains, so this beta chain is a stray read whose abundance carries little weight. This chain links TRBV29-1 with TRBJ1-2; a possible D gene is TRBD1 (5 bases). The CDR3 sequence is 13 residues long. From germline, CDR1 is SQVTM and CDR2 ANQGSEA. Trimming removed 2 bases from V and 1 base from J, with 8 bases in between. This chain's CDR3 is CSVEWGINYGYTF. CDR3 bases: TGCAGCGTTGAATGGGGGATTAACTATGGCTACACCTTC.

By its share, this clonotype is medium-sized (0.01 to 0.1%). The library was built for alpha chains, so this beta chain is an off-target read and its size means little. This chain links TRBV5-1 with TRBJ2-3; 14 bases fit TRBD2. CDR1 SGHRS and CDR2 YFSETQ come from the germline V gene. J lost 0 bases, V lost 0 bases, and 9 bases had no gene match. This CDR3 is 20 amino acids long. CDR3 amino acids: CASSLEGGLAGGISTDTQYF. DNA for the CDR3: TGCGCCAGCAGCTTGGAAGGTGGACTAGCGGGAGGAATAAGCACAGATACGCAGTATTTT.

For this clonotype: The size of this beta chain means little, since it is a stray read in a library made for alpha chains. J is TRBJ2-3 and V is TRBV6-2 or TRBV6-3; D is ambiguous. Germline values: CDR1 MNHEY, CDR2 SVGEGT. CDR3 size: 15 residues. V was cut by 1 base and J by 0 bases, with 8 bases left in between. This chain's CDR3 is CASSYFGKSTDTQYF. The CDR3 nucleotides read TGTGCCAGCAGTTACTTTGGGAAGAGCACAGATACGCAGTATTTT.

Comments on this clonotype: For a library built for alpha chains, this beta chain is a stray read; little rests on its size. The rearrangement links TRBV5-4 to TRBJ2-3, with D perhaps matching TRBD2 (6 bases). CDR3 size: 13 residues. Trimming left V 4 bases short and J 4 bases short, with 10 bases between. Germline V gene sequence: CDR1 SGHNT, CDR2 YYREEE (reference sequence). The CDR3 bases are TGTGCCAGCAGCCCTCCGGGAGCAGATACGCAGTATTTT. As protein: CASSPPGADTQYF.

The table lists this clonotype with many counts. Within a library made for alpha chains, this beta chain is off target, and its count is uninformative. V gene TRBV5-6 combines with J gene TRBJ1-2, with TRBD1 as a possible D gene (6 bases). V lost 4 bases to trimming and J lost 0 bases, with 19 bases between them. Germline loops: CDR1 SGHDT, CDR2 YYEEEE. This CDR3 is built from 17 residues. CDR3: CASSVLETGFSNYGYTF. The CDR3 nucleotides are TGTGCCAGCAGCGTTCTCGAGACAGGCTTCTCTAACTATGGCTACACCTTC. Drawing the rest from reference TRBV5-6 and TRBJ1-2, the complete variable domain is DAGVTQSPTHLIKTRGQQVTLRCSPKSGHDTVSWYQQALGQGPQFIFQYYEEEERQRGNFPDRFSGHQFPNYSSELNVNALLLGDSALYLCASSVLETGFSNYGYTFGSGTRLTVV.

This clonotype was recorded at least ten times. Because this beta chain is a stray read in a library intended to capture alpha chains, its abundance should not be given much weight. The chain has TRBV28 and TRBJ2-7; D might be TRBD1 (6 bases). This CDR3 region has 12 residues. The germline V gene encodes CDR1 MDHEN and CDR2 SYDVKM. V was clipped by 6 bases and J by 3 bases, with 9 bases between them. CDR3 loop: CASSTGYYEQYF. In DNA, the CDR3 is TGTGCCAGCAGCACAGGGTACTACGAGCAGTACTTC. Full variable domain (missing parts from reference TRBV28 and TRBJ2-7): DVKVTQSSRYLVKRTGEKVFLECVQDMDHENMFWYRQDPGLGLRLIYFSYDVKMKEKGDIPEGYSVSREKKERFSLILESASTNQTSMYLCASSTGYYEQYFGPGTRLTVT.

With respect to this clonotype: As an off-target read in a library built for alpha chains, this beta chain has a frequency of little significance. The gene calls are TRBV4-1 and TRBJ1-1, with TRBD1 matching over 7 bases. CDR1 and CDR2 from the germline V gene are MGHRA and YSYEKL. CDR3 size: 13 residues. V lost 8 bases and J lost 4; bases outside the gene matches: 7. CDR3 amino acids: CASGTGDTTEAFF. The CDR3 region has the DNA TGCGCCAGCGGTACAGGGGACACCACTGAAGCTTTCTTT.

In its sample, this clonotype was seen many times. This beta chain is off target for a library built for alpha chains, so its abundance means little. DNA for the CDR3: TGTGCCAGCTCACCCCAGACAGGAACAGATACGCAGTATTTT. It yields the protein CASSPQTGTDTQYF. The chain has TRBV18 and TRBJ2-3, with a weak D call TRBD1 (6 bases). The CDR3 is made up of 14 amino acids. Germline V gene sequence: CDR1 KGHSH, CDR2 LQKENI. V was clipped by 3 bases and J by 3 bases, with 10 bases between them.